This T cell receptor beta chain is from a study of beta chain features in type 1 diabetes. Trimming stripped 4 bases from V and 0 bases from J, with 11 bases between. The CDR3 extends over 15 amino acids. Germline V lookup: CDR1 SGHRS, CDR2 YFSETQ. Sorting with CD45RO/CCR7/CD25/CD127/CD95/CD27 yielded naive, central memory, regulatory and stem-like memory CD4+ cells. This clone was seen a few times. The antigen is not known. Study-wide results and limits: Patients with Type 1 diabetes showed moderately but significantly shorter TCRB CDR3s in all four CD4+ subsets. Naive, central memory and regulatory TCRB repertoires appeared more similar among patients than healthy donors.

The entirety of the isolated RNA underwent reverse transcription, so expressed TCRB transcripts were sequenced. Clones were read by immunoSEQ multiplex PCR, and TCRdb kept only the in-frame ones, dropping some. The data contain about 240,000 clones, about 14% of them singletons. Specimen: naive CD4+ T cells from blood. This rearrangement joins TRBV5-1 to TRBJ1-3; D is possibly TRBD1 (5 bases). The sequence came from a man between 25 and 39 years old with type 1 diabetes. The DNA for the CDR3 is TGCGCCAGCAGCGTGGAGGGGAACTCTGGAAACACCATATATTTT. Translation gives CASSVEGNSGNTIYF. The full variable domain, in which reference TRBV5-1 and TRBJ1-3 provide the parts outside the CDR3, is KAGVTQTPRYLIKTRGQQVTLSCSPISGHRSVSWYQQTPGQGLQFLFEYFSETQRNKGNFPGRFSGRQFSNSRSEMNVSTLELGDSALYLCASSVEGNSGNTIYFGEGSWLTVV.